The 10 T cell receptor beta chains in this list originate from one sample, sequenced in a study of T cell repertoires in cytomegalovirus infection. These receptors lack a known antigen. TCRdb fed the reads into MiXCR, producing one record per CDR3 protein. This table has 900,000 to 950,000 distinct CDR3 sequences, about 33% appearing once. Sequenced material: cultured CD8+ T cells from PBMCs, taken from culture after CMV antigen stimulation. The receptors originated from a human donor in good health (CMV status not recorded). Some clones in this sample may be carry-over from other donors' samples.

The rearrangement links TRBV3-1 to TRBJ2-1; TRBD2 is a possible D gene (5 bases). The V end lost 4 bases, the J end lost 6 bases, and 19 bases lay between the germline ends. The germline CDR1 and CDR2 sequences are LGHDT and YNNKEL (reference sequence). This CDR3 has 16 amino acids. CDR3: CASSPLFGGPPNEQFF. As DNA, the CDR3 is TGTGCCAGCAGCCCGTTGTTCGGCGGGCCCCCCAATGAGCAGTTCTTC.

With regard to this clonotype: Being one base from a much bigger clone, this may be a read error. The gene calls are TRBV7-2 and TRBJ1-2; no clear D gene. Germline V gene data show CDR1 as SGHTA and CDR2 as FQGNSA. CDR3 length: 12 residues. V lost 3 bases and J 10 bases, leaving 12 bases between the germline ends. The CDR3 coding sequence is TGTGCCAGCAGCTTTAGACCGGACGACTACACCTTC. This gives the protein CASSFRPDDYTF.

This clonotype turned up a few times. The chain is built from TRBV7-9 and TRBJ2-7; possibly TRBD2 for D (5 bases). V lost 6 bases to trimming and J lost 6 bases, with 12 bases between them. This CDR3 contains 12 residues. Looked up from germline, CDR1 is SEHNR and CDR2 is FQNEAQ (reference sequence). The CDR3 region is CASRSILGEQYF. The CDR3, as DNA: TGTGCCAGCAGGTCAATACTAGGCGAGCAGTACTTC.

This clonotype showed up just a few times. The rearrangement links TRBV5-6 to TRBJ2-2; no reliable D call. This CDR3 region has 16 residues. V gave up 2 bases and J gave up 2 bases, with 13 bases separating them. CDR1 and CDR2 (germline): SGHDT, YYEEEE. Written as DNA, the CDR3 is TGTGCCAGCAGCTTCTCGCCGGCCCTAAACACCGGGGAGCTGTTTTTT. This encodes CASSFSPALNTGELFF.

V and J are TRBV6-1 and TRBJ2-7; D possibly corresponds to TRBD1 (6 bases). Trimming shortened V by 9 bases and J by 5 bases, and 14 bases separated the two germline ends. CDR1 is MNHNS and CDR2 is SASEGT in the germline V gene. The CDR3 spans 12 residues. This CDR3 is CASKGVANEQYV. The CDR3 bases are TGTGCCAGTAAGGGGGTAGCCAACGAGCAGTACGTC.

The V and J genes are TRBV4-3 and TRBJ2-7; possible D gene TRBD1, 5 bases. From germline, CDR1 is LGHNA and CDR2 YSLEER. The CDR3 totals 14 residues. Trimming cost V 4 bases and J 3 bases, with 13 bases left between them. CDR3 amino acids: CASSPPTDHYEQYV. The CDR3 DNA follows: TGCGCCAGCAGCCCTCCGACAGACCACTACGAGCAGTACGTC.

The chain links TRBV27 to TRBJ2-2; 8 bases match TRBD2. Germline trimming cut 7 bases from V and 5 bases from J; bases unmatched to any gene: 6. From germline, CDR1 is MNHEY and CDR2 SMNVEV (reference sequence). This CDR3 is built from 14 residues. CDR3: CASKPGGGTGELFF. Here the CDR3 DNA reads TGTGCCAGCAAACCCGGGGGGGGTACCGGGGAGCTGTTTTTT.

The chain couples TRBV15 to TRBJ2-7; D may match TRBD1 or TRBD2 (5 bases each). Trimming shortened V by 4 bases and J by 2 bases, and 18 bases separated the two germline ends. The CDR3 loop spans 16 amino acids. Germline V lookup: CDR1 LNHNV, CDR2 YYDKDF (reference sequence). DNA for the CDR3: TGTGCCACCAGCAACGAAACCAACCGGGACCCCTACGAGCAGTACGTC. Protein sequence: CATSNETNRDPYEQYV.

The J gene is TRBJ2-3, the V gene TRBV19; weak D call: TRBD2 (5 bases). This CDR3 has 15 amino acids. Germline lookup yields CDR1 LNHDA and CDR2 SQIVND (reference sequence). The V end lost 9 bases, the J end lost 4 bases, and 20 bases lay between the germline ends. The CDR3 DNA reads TGTGCCAGCGGGCGGGCTAGACCGACCGCAGATACGCAGTATTTT. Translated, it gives CASGRARPTADTQYF.

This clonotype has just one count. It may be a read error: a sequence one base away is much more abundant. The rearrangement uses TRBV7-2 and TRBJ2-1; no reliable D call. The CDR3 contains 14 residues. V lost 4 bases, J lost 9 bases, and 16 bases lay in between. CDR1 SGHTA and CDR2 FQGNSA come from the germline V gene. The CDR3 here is CASSSGLAWSEQFF. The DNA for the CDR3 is TGTGCCAGCAGCTCAGGCCTGGCGTGGTCTGAGCAGTTCTTC.